This TCR beta chain is drawn from a study of beta chain features in type 1 diabetes. For this clone: The antigen remains undetermined.

This CDR3 is 14 amino acids long. Germline V lookup: CDR1 MNHEY, CDR2 SVGAGI. Losses at the gene ends were 6 bases for V and 4 bases for J; bases not matched to a gene: 3. Since all of the isolated RNA was reverse transcribed, expressed TCRB transcripts were what got sequenced. Some clones are missing from TCRdb's copy, which holds only in-frame ones; the method was immunoSEQ multiplex PCR. Of more than 150,000 clones listed, around 13% were seen once; the top ten hold around 0.63%. The collection from each donor was one heparinised blood draw averaging roughly 110 mL. General study points: cDNA-based sequencing might over-represent cells highly expressing TCR. The similarity of naive, central memory and Treg TCRB repertoires appeared greater among patients than among healthy donors. VDJ junctions sequenced from type 1 diabetes patients showed fewer insertions and more deletions.

Sequenced sample: central memory CD4+ T cells from blood. The chain combines TRBV6-5 with TRBJ1-5; TRBD1 agrees at 10 bases. The TCR originated in a young woman in good health. The DNA for the CDR3 is TGTGCCAGCAGCTGGGGACAGGGGAATCAGCCCCAGCATTTT. This encodes CASSWGQGNQPQHF.